This T cell receptor beta chain was recovered during a study of blood T cell repertoires in COVID-19. Looking at the study overall: The analysed material was cDNA or gDNA that came from T cells, B-cell-depleted T cells, or PBMCs.

Some clones are missing from TCRdb's copy, which holds only in-frame ones; the method was immunoSEQ multiplex PCR. The table lists about 120,000 clones, 86% of them singletons. This clonotype originated in a man aged 65 to 85 who had recovered from COVID-19. The sample was peripheral blood.

DNA for the CDR3: TGTGCCAGCAGCTTAGGGTCGTCACTCCAAGAGACCCAGTACTTC. Its protein product is CASSLGSSLQETQYF. The gene calls are TRBV11-2 and TRBJ2-5, with no clear D. Trimming took 1 base from V and 1 from J, leaving 10 bases between them. The CDR3 consists of 15 residues. Germline lookup yields CDR1 SGHAT and CDR2 FQNNGV.